This T cell receptor (beta chain) was observed in a study of blood T cell repertoires in COVID-19. Overall study context: Collection of acute and convalescent COVID-19 samples took place in the United States, Italy and Spain. From T cells, B-cell-depleted T cells, or PBMCs came the material, which was cDNA or gDNA.

TCRdb's copy holds only in-frame clones and misses some; the assay was immunoSEQ multiplex PCR. The table shows tens of thousands of clones, with roughly 80% occurring only once. The CDR3 loop spans 11 amino acids. Trimming took 3 bases from V and 6 from J, leaving 9 bases between them. Germline V gene sequence: CDR1 SQVTM, CDR2 ANQGSEA. Sequences were obtained from peripheral blood. The chain couples TRBV29-1 to TRBJ2-7; a possible D gene is TRBD2 (6 bases). The sequence came from a human donor in a cohort sampled during active COVID-19. CDR3 DNA sequence: TGCAGCGTTGAGGAGGGTCCCGAGCAGTACTTC. Its translation is CSVEEGPEQYF.